This T cell receptor (beta chain) originates from a study of blood T cell repertoires in COVID-19. Produced via immunoSEQ multiplex PCR; TCRdb's table is partial and in-frame only. This sample carries some 250,000 clones, around 87% of them seen once, and the ten largest clones take roughly 3.5%. Input material: PBMCs or T cells enriched from blood (not recorded which). The sequence was obtained from a woman between 40 and 55 years old with acute COVID-19.

CDR3 amino acids: CASRIRGRDEKLFF. The CDR3 DNA sequence: TGTGCCAGCAGGATTCGAGGGAGGGATGAAAAACTGTTTTTT. The gene calls are TRBV5-6 and TRBJ1-4; D ambiguous. The CDR3 runs 14 residues. Deletions cut 5 bases from V and 6 bases from J, with 14 bases between. The germline gives CDR1 SGHDT, CDR2 YYEEEE. The whole variable domain, remainder taken from reference TRBV5-6 and TRBJ1-4, is DAGVTQSPTHLIKTRGQQVTLRCSPKSGHDTVSWYQQALGQGPQFIFQYYEEEERQRGNFPDRFSGHQFPNYSSELNVNALLLGDSALYLCASRIRGRDEKLFFGSGTQLSVL.